These T cell receptor beta chains were read from a single sample in a study of blood T cell repertoires in COVID-19. The data were produced by immunoSEQ multiplex PCR, yet TCRdb's version contains in-frame clones alone and is incomplete. Here the sample spans tens of thousands of clones, over 60% being singletons. Sample: peripheral blood. These receptors were obtained from a man younger than 40 with COVID-19, enrolled during active disease. Both conserved end residues are part of each CDR3. The order of the fields is J gene, V gene, D gene, clone size, CDR3 DNA, CDR3 protein. D genes are given only for firm matches. The listing skips clone size in some rows; elsewhere it reads once, few, many or a size class.

>TRBJ2-5|TRBV5-6|-|-
TGTGCCAGCAGCTTGGGACAGACTAGAGAAAGGACCCAGTACTTC
CASSLGQTRERTQYF
>TRBJ2-5|TRBV11-2|-|-
TGTGCCAGCAGCTTAAACAGTAGGGGTGAGACCCAGTACTTC
CASSLNSRGETQYF
>TRBJ1-4|TRBV7-9|-|-
TGTGCCAGCATCTCAACCATCCGAGGGGGTGCAACTAATGAAAAACTGTTTTTT
CASISTIRGGATNEKLFF
>TRBJ2-1|TRBV5-1|-|-
TGCGCCAGCAACCCCTCCGGGAGCTCCTACAATGAGCAGTTCTTC
CASNPSGSSYNEQFF
>TRBJ2-3|TRBV4-2|-|-
TGTGCCAGCAGCCTTACTAGTACAGATACGCAGTATTTT
CASSLTSTDTQYF
>TRBJ2-1|TRBV6-5|TRBD1|-
TGTGCCAGCAGACGGGACAGGGTGTACAATGAGCAGTTCTTC
CASRRDRVYNEQFF
>TRBJ1-5|TRBV27|-|-
TGTGCCAGCAGTCCCCGGTCGACAGGCCGACACTCTTATAGCAATCAGCCCCAGCATTTT
CASSPRSTGRHSYSNQPQHF
>TRBJ1-1|TRBV7-6|-|-
TGTGCCAGCAGCAGGACCGCGGGAACTGAAGCTTTCTTT
CASSRTAGTEAFF
>TRBJ2-7|TRBV29-1|TRBD1|-
TGCAGCGTGGGGACAGGAACTGGCGAGCAGTACTTC
CSVGTGTGEQYF
>TRBJ1-5|TRBV28|TRBD1|-
TGTGCCAGCAGACAAACAGACAGGGGCAATCAGCCCCAGCATTTT
CASRQTDRGNQPQHF
>TRBJ2-7|TRBV5-1|TRBD2|-
TGCGCCAGCAGCGCACCACTAGCGTCGTACGAGCAGTACTTC
CASSAPLASYEQYF
>TRBJ1-2|TRBV7-8|-|-
TGTGCCAGCAGCTTAGCGGCAGGAACTGGCTACACCTTC
CASSLAAGTGYTF
>TRBJ2-3|TRBV5-1|TRBD1|-
TGCGCCAGCAGCTTCTGGGGACAGGGGGCGCGGGATACGCAGTATTTT
CASSFWGQGARDTQYF
>TRBJ1-5|TRBV24-1|-|-
TGTGCCACCAGTGATCGCAATCCAGGCCAGCCCCAGCATTTT
CATSDRNPGQPQHF
>TRBJ2-7|TRBV25-1|-|-
TGTGCCAGCAGTGAATCGGGGCGGGGCTCCTACGAGCAGTACTTC
CASSESGRGSYEQYF
>TRBJ1-1|TRBV11-3|-|-
TGTGCCAGCAGGTGGGGGCAGGGGACTGAAGCTTTCTTT
CASRWGQGTEAFF
>TRBJ2-2|TRBV4-3|TRBD1|-
TGCGCCAGCAGCCAAATGAATGCAGGGGGGAACACCGGGGAGCTGTTTTTT
CASSQMNAGGNTGELFF
>TRBJ2-3|TRBV7-2|TRBD2|few
TGTGCCAGCAGCTTAAGCAGACTAGCGGGCAGCACAGATACGCAGTATTTT
CASSLSRLAGSTDTQYF
>TRBJ2-1|TRBV4-2|-|-
TGTGCCAGCAGCCAACTTACAGGGTATTTTCAGTTCTTC
CASSQLTGYFQFF
>TRBJ2-3|TRBV11-1|TRBD2|-
TGTGCCAGCAGCTTTTGGGGAGGGGAAACAGATACGCAGTATTTT
CASSFWGGETDTQYF
>TRBJ2-7|TRBV28|TRBD1|-
TGTGCCAGCAGTTTCTTGGGTCTAAAACAGGGGCCCTACGAGCAGTACTTC
CASSFLGLKQGPYEQYF
>TRBJ2-1|TRBV9|-|-
TGTGCCAGCAGCGTAGGAGGGAGTTTGGACAATGAGCAGTTCTTC
CASSVGGSLDNEQFF
>TRBJ2-1|TRBV6-4|TRBD2|-
TGTGCCAGCAGTCCGGGAGAGGCGGGGGGGCCGGATGAGCAGTTCTTC
CASSPGEAGGPDEQFF
>TRBJ2-7|TRBV19|-|-
TGTGCCAGTAGTGAGGCAGGGTACGAGCAGTACTTC
CASSEAGYEQYF
>TRBJ1-1|TRBV2|TRBD1|few
TGTGCCAGCAGTTCGACAGGGATAGCTTTCTTT
CASSSTGIAFF
>TRBJ2-2|TRBV12-5|TRBD2|-
TGTGCTAGTGGTCCGGGACTAGCGGGAGATCTGACCGGGGAGCTGTTTTTT
CASGPGLAGDLTGELFF
>TRBJ2-3|TRBV4-1|-|-
TGCGCCAGCAGCCAAAGTGTCGGGGAGTCACAGACAGATACGCAGTATTTT
CASSQSVGESQTDTQYF
>TRBJ2-4|TRBV6-6|TRBD1|-
TGTGCCAGCAGTTACACGGACAGGGGCAAAAACATTCAGTACTTC
CASSYTDRGKNIQYF
>TRBJ2-7|TRBV5-6|-|few
TGTGCCAGCAGCCGGGGGTACGAGCAGTACTTC
CASSRGYEQYF
>TRBJ2-3|TRBV10-3|TRBD2|-
TGTGCCACCCTCACTAGGGGGACTAGCGCAGATACGCAGTATTTT
CATLTRGTSADTQYF
>TRBJ1-1|TRBV10-1|-|-
TGCGCCAGCAGTGAGGGAGGGGTGAACACTGAAGCTTTCTTT
CASSEGGVNTEAFF
>TRBJ2-5|TRBV6-5|TRBD2|-
TGTGCCAGCATAACGGGACTAGCGGGGTCAGAGACCCAGTACTTC
CASITGLAGSETQYF
>TRBJ2-7|TRBV11-1|-|-
TGTGCCAGCAGCTTAGCCAACTCCTACGAGCAGTACTTC
CASSLANSYEQYF
>TRBJ1-2|TRBV4-1|-|-
TGCGCCAGCAGCCAAGTGTACGGGGTTGTCGGCTACACCTTC
CASSQVYGVVGYTF
>TRBJ1-1|TRBV6-5|-|few
TGTGCCAGTCTGACAGCGCCGTTGGGGTACACTGAAGCTTTCTTT
CASLTAPLGYTEAFF
>TRBJ1-2|TRBV11-2|TRBD1|-
TGTGCCAGCAGCCCCCTGGGACAGGGCGACTATGGCTACACCTTC
CASSPLGQGDYGYTF
>TRBJ2-1|TRBV19|-|-
TGTGCCAGTAGTAGCCGGGAATGGCTAAATGAGCAGTTCTTC
CASSSREWLNEQFF
>TRBJ1-5|TRBV12-5|-|-
TGTGCTAGTGGTCTCCACAGGGAAGGGCCCCAGCATTTT
CASGLHREGPQHF
>TRBJ2-3|TRBV7-3|-|-
TGTGCCAGCAGCGCCCTCGCGGGGCCCACAGATACGCAGTATTTT
CASSALAGPTDTQYF
>TRBJ1-1|TRBV6-5|TRBD1|-
TGTGCCAGCACCTTAACAGGGGGCGCGACTGAAGCTTTCTTT
CASTLTGGATEAFF